This T cell receptor beta chain comes out of a study of cytomegalovirus exposure and HLA in healthy donors. The CDR3 loop spans 17 amino acids. 13 Jbeta primers and 60 Vbeta primers were used for the PCR. The data were produced by immunoSEQ multiplex PCR, yet TCRdb's version contains in-frame clones alone and is incomplete. Of around 160,000 clones listed, approximately 77% are singletons. Whole-study findings and limits: Overall, approximately 150 TCR beta chains were annotated as cytomegalovirus-associated. Later analysis identified several of the most significant clusters that appeared linked to common viral pathogens.

As for this clone: Its antigen is undetermined.

Sequenced: PBMCs. This clonotype was sampled from a man in his fifties in good health and CMV-seropositive. The rearrangement joins TRBV21-1 to TRBJ2-7; TRBD1, as called in the table, went unchecked against the DNA. TRBV21-1 is classified as a pseudogene. CDR3 in DNA: TGTGCCAGCAGCAACCCCGTCCAGGGGGCCCTCTCCTACGAGCAGTACTTC. Translated, it gives CASSNPVQGALSYEQYF.